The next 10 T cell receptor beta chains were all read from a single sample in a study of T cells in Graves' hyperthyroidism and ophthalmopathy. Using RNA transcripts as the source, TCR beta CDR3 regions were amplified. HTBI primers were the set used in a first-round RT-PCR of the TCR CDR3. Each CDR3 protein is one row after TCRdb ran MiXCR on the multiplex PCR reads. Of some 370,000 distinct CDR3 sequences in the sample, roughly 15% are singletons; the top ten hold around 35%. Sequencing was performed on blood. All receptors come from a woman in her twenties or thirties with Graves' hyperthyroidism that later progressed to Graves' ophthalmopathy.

The CDR3 loop is CASSFWDSIYNEQFF. The CDR3 DNA is TGCGCCAGCAGCTTTTGGGACAGCATCTACAATGAGCAGTTCTTC. The chain uses TRBV5-1 and TRBJ2-1, with 7 positions matching TRBD1. The CDR3 has 15 residues. The ends lost 2 bases at V and 3 bases at J; junction bases unmatched: 5. CDR1 and CDR2 (germline): SGHRS, YFSETQ.

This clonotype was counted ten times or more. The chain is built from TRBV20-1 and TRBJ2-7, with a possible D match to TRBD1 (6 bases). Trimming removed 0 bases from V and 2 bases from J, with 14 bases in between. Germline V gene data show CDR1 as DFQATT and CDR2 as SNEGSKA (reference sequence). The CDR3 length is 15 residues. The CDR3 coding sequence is TGCAGTGCTAGAGATTTCGGGACACTTACCTACGAGCAGTACTTC. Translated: CSARDFGTLTYEQYF.

The CDR3 DNA reads TGTGCCAGCAGCCTGCCGGACCCCTCCTTGAACACCATATATTTT. This gives the protein CASSLPDPSLNTIYF. The chain couples TRBV28 to TRBJ1-3; no reliable D call. Deletions cut 6 bases from V and 7 bases from J, with 19 bases between. CDR1 and CDR2 (germline): MDHEN, SYDVKM. The CDR3 is 15 residues long.

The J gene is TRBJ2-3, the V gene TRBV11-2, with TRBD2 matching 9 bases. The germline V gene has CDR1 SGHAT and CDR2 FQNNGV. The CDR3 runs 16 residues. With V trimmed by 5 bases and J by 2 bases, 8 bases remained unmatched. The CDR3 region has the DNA TGTGCCAGCAGCAGCTATAGCGGGAGCCTCACAGATACGCAGTATTTT. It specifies CASSSYSGSLTDTQYF.

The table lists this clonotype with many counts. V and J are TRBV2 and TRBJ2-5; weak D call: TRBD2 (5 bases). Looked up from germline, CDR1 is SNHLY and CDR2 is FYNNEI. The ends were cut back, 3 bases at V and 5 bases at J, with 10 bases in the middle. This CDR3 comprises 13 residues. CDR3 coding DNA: TGTGCCAGCAGTGACGGGATACAGGAGACCCAGTACTTC. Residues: CASSDGIQETQYF.

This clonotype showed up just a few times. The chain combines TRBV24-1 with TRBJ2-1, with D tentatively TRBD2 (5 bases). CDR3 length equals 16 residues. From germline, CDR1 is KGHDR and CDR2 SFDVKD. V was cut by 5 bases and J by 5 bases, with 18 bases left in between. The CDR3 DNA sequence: TGTGCCACCAGTGGTTGGAGCGGCACCCTAAACAATGAGCAGTTCTTC. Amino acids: CATSGWSGTLNNEQFF.

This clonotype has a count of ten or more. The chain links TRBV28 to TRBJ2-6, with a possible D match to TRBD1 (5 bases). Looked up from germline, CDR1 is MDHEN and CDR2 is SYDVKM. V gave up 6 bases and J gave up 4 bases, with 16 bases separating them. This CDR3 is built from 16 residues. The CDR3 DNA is TGTGCCAGCAGCTCAACAGGTCTAAGGGGGGCCAACGTCCTGACTTTC. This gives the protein CASSSTGLRGANVLTF.

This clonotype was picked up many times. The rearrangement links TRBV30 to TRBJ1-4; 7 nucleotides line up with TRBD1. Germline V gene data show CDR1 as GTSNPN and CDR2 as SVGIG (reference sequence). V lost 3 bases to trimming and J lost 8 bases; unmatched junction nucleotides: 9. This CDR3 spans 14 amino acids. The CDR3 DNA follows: TGTGCCTGGAGCCCCGGGACAGCGGGGGAAAAACTGTTTTTT. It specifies CAWSPGTAGEKLFF.

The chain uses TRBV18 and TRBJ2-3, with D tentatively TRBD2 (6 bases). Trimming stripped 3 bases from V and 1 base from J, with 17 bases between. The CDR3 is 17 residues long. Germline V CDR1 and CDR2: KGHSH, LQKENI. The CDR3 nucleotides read TGTGCCAGCTCACCTCAGAGCCTAGCGCATCGCACAGATACGCAGTATTTT. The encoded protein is CASSPQSLAHRTDTQYF.

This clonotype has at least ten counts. As DNA, the CDR3 is TGTGCCAGCAGTTTTCTGTTGGGATACGAGCAGTACTTC. This codes for CASSFLLGYEQYF. The chain has TRBV28 and TRBJ2-7, with no clear D. CDR1 is MDHEN, CDR2 SYDVKM, per germline. V was cut by 3 bases and J by 4 bases, with 10 bases left in between. The CDR3 totals 13 residues.